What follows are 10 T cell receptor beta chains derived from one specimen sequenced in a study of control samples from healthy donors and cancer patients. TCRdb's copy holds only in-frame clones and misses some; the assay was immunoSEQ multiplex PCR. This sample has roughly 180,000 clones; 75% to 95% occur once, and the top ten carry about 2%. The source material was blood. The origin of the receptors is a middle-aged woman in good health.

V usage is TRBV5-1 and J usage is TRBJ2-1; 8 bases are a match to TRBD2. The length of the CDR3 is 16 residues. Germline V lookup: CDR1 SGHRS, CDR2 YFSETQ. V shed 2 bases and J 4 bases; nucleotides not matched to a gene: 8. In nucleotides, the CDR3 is TGCGCCAGCAGCTTCCGGCGGGGGGCTACTTACAATGAGCAGTTCTTC. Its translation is CASSFRRGATYNEQFF. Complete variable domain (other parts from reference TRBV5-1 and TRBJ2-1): KAGVTQTPRYLIKTRGQQVTLSCSPISGHRSVSWYQQTPGQGLQFLFEYFSETQRNKGNFPGRFSGRQFSNSRSEMNVSTLELGDSALYLCASSFRRGATYNEQFFGPGTRLTVL.

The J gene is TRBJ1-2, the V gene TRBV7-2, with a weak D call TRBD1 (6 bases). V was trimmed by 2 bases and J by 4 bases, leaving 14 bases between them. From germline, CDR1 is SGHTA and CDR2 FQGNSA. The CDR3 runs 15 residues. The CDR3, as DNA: TGTGCCAGCAGCTTAAGCGGGGGCCCGTCCTATGGCTACACCTTC. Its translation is CASSLSGGPSYGYTF.

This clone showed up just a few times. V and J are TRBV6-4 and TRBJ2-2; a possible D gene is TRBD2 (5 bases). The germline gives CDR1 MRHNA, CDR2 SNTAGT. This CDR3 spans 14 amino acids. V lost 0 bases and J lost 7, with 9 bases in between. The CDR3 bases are TGTGCCAGCAGTGACTCGAGCGGAGGCGGGGAGCTGTTTTTT. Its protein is CASSDSSGGGELFF.

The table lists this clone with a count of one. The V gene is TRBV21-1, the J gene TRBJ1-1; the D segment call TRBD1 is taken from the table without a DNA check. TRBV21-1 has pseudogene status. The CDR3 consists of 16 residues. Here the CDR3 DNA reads TGTGCCAGCATCTTAGGACAGGGAGAGGAAAACACTGAAGCTTTCTTT. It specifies CASILGQGEENTEAFF.

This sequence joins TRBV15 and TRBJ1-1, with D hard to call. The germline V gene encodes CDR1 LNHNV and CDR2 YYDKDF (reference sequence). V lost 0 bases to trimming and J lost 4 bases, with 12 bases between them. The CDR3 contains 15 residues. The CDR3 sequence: CATSRETLLGTEAFF. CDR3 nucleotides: TGTGCCACCAGCAGAGAGACACTCCTCGGCACTGAAGCTTTCTTT.

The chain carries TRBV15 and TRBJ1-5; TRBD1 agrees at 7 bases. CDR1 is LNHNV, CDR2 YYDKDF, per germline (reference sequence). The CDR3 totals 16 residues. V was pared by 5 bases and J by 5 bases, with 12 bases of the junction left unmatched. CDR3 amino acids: CATSDDLAGGDQPQHF. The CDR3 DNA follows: TGTGCCACCAGCGACGATCTTGCAGGGGGTGATCAGCCCCAGCATTTT.

The CDR3 nucleotides read TGCGCCAGCAGCCAAGATCAGGTCCCCGGTACGCAGTATTTT. Protein product: CASSQDQVPGTQYF. The chain uses TRBV4-1 and TRBJ2-3; D is unclear. V dropped 0 bases and J dropped 8 bases, with 12 bases sitting between them. Per the germline V gene, CDR1 is MGHRA and CDR2 is YSYEKL. The CDR3 is made up of 14 amino acids.

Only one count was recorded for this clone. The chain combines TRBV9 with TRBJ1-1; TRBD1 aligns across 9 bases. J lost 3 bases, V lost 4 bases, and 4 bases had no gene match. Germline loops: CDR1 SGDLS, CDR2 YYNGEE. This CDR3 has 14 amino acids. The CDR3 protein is CASSLWTGDTEAFF. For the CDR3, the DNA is TGTGCCAGCAGCCTGTGGACAGGGGACACTGAAGCTTTCTTT.

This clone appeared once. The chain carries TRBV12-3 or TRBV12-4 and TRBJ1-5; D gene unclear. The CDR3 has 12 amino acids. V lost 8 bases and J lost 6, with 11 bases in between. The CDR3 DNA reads TGTGCCAGCGGCCCCGGAGGTCAGCCCCAGCATTTT. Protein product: CASGPGGQPQHF.

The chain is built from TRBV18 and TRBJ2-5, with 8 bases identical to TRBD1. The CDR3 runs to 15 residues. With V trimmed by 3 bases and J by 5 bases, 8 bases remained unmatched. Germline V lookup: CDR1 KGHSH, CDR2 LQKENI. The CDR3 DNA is TGTGCCAGCTCACCGACACAGGGGGGTGAGGAGACCCAGTACTTC. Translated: CASSPTQGGEETQYF.